This T cell receptor beta chain was retrieved from a study of blood T cell repertoires in COVID-19. Looking at the study overall: The United States, Italy and Spain were the sources of the acute and convalescent COVID-19 samples.

Germline CDR1 reads LGHNA; CDR2 reads YNFKEQ. This CDR3 is built from 17 residues. The V and J ends lost 4 bases and 1 base, in that order; junction bases with no gene match: 7. Generated by immunoSEQ multiplex PCR, the TCRdb table keeps only in-frame clones and is missing some. The sample has about 90,000 clones; roughly 90% are singletons. The receptor was derived from a man aged 50 or older with COVID-19, enrolled during active disease. What was sequenced was peripheral blood. V and J are TRBV4-2 and TRBJ2-2; 9 nucleotides agree with TRBD1. This CDR3 reads CASSPRDRVRNTGELFF. The CDR3 coding sequence is TGTGCCAGCAGCCCCCGGGACAGGGTTAGGAACACCGGGGAGCTGTTTTTT.